These 17 T cell receptor beta chains originate from one sample sequenced in a study of T-cell reconstitution after alpha-beta-depleted transplantation in children. As it was prepared, the TCRbeta library received unique molecular identifiers. TCRdb fed the PCR reads into MiXCR, producing one record per CDR3 protein. The table lists around 240,000 distinct CDR3 sequences, around 8% of them singletons, with 5% to 8% in the top ten. Sequenced material: PBMCs, mostly from graft donor cells, taken 180 days after TCRalphabeta/CD19-depleted stem cell transplant. The receptors were sampled from a male patient younger than 18 who had a stem cell transplant for acute lymphoblastic leukemia, so the T cells may come from the graft donor.

This clonotype was observed at least ten times. The chain joins TRBV19 to TRBJ2-2; D unresolved. The length of the CDR3 is 15 residues. V lost 5 bases and J 2 bases, leaving 12 bases between the germline ends. Germline loops: CDR1 LNHDA, CDR2 SQIVND (reference sequence). For the CDR3, the DNA is TGTGCCAGTAGTGCCCTGGACCGTAACACCGGGGAGCTGTTTTTT. Its translation: CASSALDRNTGELFF.

This clonotype was detected many times. The V and J genes are TRBV25-1 and TRBJ2-2; 15 bases line up with TRBD2. CDR3 length: 16 residues. Germline assignment: CDR1 MGHDK and CDR2 SYGVNS. The junction had 6 bases not matched to a gene; V was cut back by 7 bases and J by 6 bases. The CDR3 DNA reads as TGTGCCAGCACCGGGACTAGCGGGAGGCAGGCCGGGGAGCTGTTTTTT. Protein sequence: CASTGTSGRQAGELFF. Together with reference TRBV25-1 and TRBJ2-2, the CDR3 gives the full variable domain: EADIYQTPRYLVIGTGKKITLECSQTMGHDKMYWYQQDPGMELHLIHYSYGVNSTEKGDLSSESTVSRIRTEHFPLTLESARPSHTSQYLCASTGTSGRQAGELFFGEGSRLTVL.

This clonotype was counted at least ten times. V gene TRBV27 combines with J gene TRBJ2-5, with TRBD2 identical over 11 bases. Germline V gene lookup returns CDR1 MNHEY and CDR2 SMNVEV (reference sequence). Trimming removed 7 bases from V and 4 bases from J; junction bases left unmatched: 11. The CDR3 is 16 residues long. The CDR3 here is CASTPVAGGAPETQYF. As DNA, the CDR3 is TGTGCCAGCACCCCAGTAGCGGGAGGGGCGCCAGAGACCCAGTACTTC.

V gene TRBV20-1 combines with J gene TRBJ1-6; D is undetermined. V was shortened by 3 bases and J by 3 bases, with 9 bases between the two germline ends. CDR3 length: 14 amino acids. CDR1 and CDR2 from the germline V gene are DFQATT and SNEGSKA (reference sequence). CDR3 amino acids: CSASGPLYNSPLHF. The CDR3 nucleotides are TGCAGTGCTAGTGGGCCCCTCTATAATTCACCCCTCCACTTT.

Concerning this clonotype itself: A much larger clone differs from this one at a single base, so this may be a read error. The CDR3 region has the DNA TGTGCCAGCAGCTTAGCTCACAAGGTATGGACCGGGGAGCTGTTTTTT. This gives the protein CASSLAHKVWTGELFF. This chain connects TRBV7-2 to TRBJ2-2; no firm D call. This CDR3 has 16 amino acids. Per the germline V gene, CDR1 is SGHTA and CDR2 is FQGNSA. Trimming cost V 0 bases and J 5 bases, with 13 bases left between them.

This clonotype came up many times. The CDR3 is CSAGTGKPYGYTF. The CDR3 nucleotides read TGCAGTGCCGGGACAGGGAAACCCTATGGCTACACCTTC. The chain is built from TRBV20-1 and TRBJ1-2, with TRBD1 matching 9 bases. The ends lost 6 bases at V and 4 bases at J; junction bases unmatched: 6. Germline V CDR1 and CDR2: DFQATT, SNEGSKA (reference sequence). The CDR3 runs to 13 residues.

At least ten counts were recorded for this clonotype. V usage is TRBV5-4 and J usage is TRBJ2-7; weak D call: TRBD2 (6 bases). This CDR3 has 15 amino acids. Trimming pared 2 bases from V and 3 bases from J, leaving 15 bases between. Germline lookup yields CDR1 SGHNT and CDR2 YYREEE (reference sequence). The CDR3 region is CASSLRRETGYEQYF. CDR3 bases: TGTGCCAGCAGCTTACGTCGGGAGACGGGCTACGAGCAGTACTTC.

This clonotype was counted at least ten times. The rearrangement joins TRBV5-8 to TRBJ2-1; 7 bases are a match to TRBD2. Trimming removed 0 bases from V and 9 bases from J; junction bases left unmatched: 9. The CDR3 is made up of 15 amino acids. Germline CDR1 reads SGHTS; CDR2 reads YDEGEE. For the CDR3, the DNA is TGTGCCAGCAGCTTGGGACTAGCCCCGGGTAGTGAGCAGTTCTTC. This encodes CASSLGLAPGSEQFF.

This clonotype appeared a few times. J is TRBJ1-6 and V is TRBV7-2; D is possibly TRBD1 (5 bases). Per the germline V gene, CDR1 is SGHTA and CDR2 is FQGNSA. The length of the CDR3 is 15 residues. The V end was cut by 5 bases, the J end by 5 bases, with 13 bases between. The CDR3 coding sequence is TGTGCCAGCAGCCCCGATGACAGAAATAATTCACCCCTCCACTTT. This codes for CASSPDDRNNSPLHF.

This clonotype was counted ten times or more. The junction departs from germline at one end; a sequencing error may be responsible. This sequence joins TRBV6-6 and TRBJ2-1; 7 bases align to TRBD1. This CDR3 is 13 amino acids long. Germline CDR1 MNHNY, CDR2 SVGAGI (reference sequence). The CDR3 bases are TGTGCCAGCACGAGGCAGGGGGTAAATGAGCAGTTTTTC. Amino acids: CASTRQGVNEQFF.

Of note for this clonotype: One base away lies a much larger clone, so this may be a sequencing read error. This chain joins TRBV29-1 and TRBJ1-2; 7 bases align to TRBD1. CDR1 is SQVTM, CDR2 ANQGSEA, per germline. CDR3 length equals 9 residues. Germline trimming cut 7 bases from V and 7 bases from J; bases unmatched to any gene: 0. CDR3 sequence: CSGDSGYTF. CDR3 DNA sequence: TGCAGCGGGGACAGTGGCTACACCTTC.

A few counts support this clonotype. The chain links TRBV19 to TRBJ2-7; TRBD2 matches at 13 bases. Germline V gene data show CDR1 as LNHDA and CDR2 as SQIVND (reference sequence). The CDR3 is made up of 16 amino acids. Trimming cost V 5 bases and J 6 bases; bases outside gene matches: 10. CDR3: CASSLSGTSGTGEQYF. Here the CDR3 DNA reads TGTGCCAGTAGTCTGTCCGGGACTAGCGGGACAGGCGAGCAGTACTTC.

In this sample, this clonotype turned up many times. The chain employs TRBV19 and TRBJ2-7; unclear D gene. The CDR3 contains 14 residues. The V gene lost 6 bases and the J gene lost 7 bases, with 19 bases spanning the gap. The germline V gene encodes CDR1 LNHDA and CDR2 SQIVND (reference sequence). The CDR3 reads CASSSFIRLGEQYF. DNA of the CDR3: TGTGCCAGTAGCTCTTTCATCCGGCTAGGTGAGCAGTACTTC. Together with reference TRBV19 and TRBJ2-7, the CDR3 gives the full variable domain: DGGITQSPKYLFRKEGQNVTLSCEQNLNHDAMYWYRQDPGQGLRLIYYSQIVNDFQKGDIAEGYSVSREKKESFPLTVTSAQKNPTAFYLCASSSFIRLGEQYFGPGTRLTVT.

This clonotype occurred many times. This chain links TRBV6-2 or TRBV6-3 with TRBJ1-5, with D perhaps matching TRBD1 (6 bases). Deletions cut 10 bases from V and 6 bases from J, with 25 bases between. Germline values: CDR1 MNHEY, CDR2 SVGEGT. This CDR3 contains 16 residues. The CDR3 DNA is TGTGCCATCCCTGAGGACAGAGGGGACCTTTTTCAGCCCCAGCATTTT. Translating gives CAIPEDRGDLFQPQHF.

This clonotype came up many times. The chain is built from TRBV2 and TRBJ2-1; D unclear. The germline CDR1 and CDR2 sequences are SNHLY and FYNNEI. Trimming cost V 3 bases and J 9 bases, with 6 bases left between them. The CDR3 covers 11 residues. CDR3 DNA: TGTGCCAGCAGTGATGTTGGTGAGCAGTTCTTC. Amino acid sequence: CASSDVGEQFF.

The sample holds many counts of this clonotype. The rearrangement joins TRBV6-5 to TRBJ1-5, with D hard to call. Trimming stripped 5 bases from V and 4 bases from J, with 18 bases between. CDR1 MNHEY and CDR2 SVGAGI come from the germline V gene. The CDR3 totals 16 residues. For the CDR3, the DNA is TGTGCCAGCAGTCCCCATCGGGGAGGGTTGAATCAGCCCCAGCATTTT. This gives the protein CASSPHRGGLNQPQHF.

This clonotype was seen only a few times. The chain links TRBV18 to TRBJ2-1; 8 bases align to TRBD1. V lost 3 bases and J lost 1; bases outside the gene matches: 8. Germline loops: CDR1 KGHSH, CDR2 LQKENI. This CDR3 has 17 amino acids. The CDR3 coding sequence is TGTGCCAGCTCACCTAATAACAGGGGGAGGTCCTACAATGAGCAGTTCTTC. Translated: CASSPNNRGRSYNEQFF.